The rows below give T cell receptor beta chains drawn from one sample of a study of cytomegalovirus exposure and HLA in healthy donors. Generated by immunoSEQ multiplex PCR, the TCRdb table keeps only in-frame clones and is missing some. Of under 130,000 clones detected, 70% appear once; the ten largest clones hold approximately 11%. The sample consisted of PBMCs. The receptors stem from a middle-aged man in good health and CMV-seropositive. The CDR3 runs from the conserved cysteine through the conserved F or W. D genes are given only for firm matches. Clone size is stated in some rows and not others, as once, few, many or a class when expanded.

D	size	V	J	length	CDR3	DNA
-	-	TRBV27	TRBJ1-1	12	CASSHGAAEAFF	TGTGCCAGCAGCCATGGGGCGGCTGAAGCTTTCTTT
-	-	TRBV7-2	TRBJ1-3	16	CASSLAGGNGGNTIYF	TGTGCCAGCAGCTTAGCGGGAGGTAACGGAGGAAACACCATATATTTT
-	-	TRBV7-9	TRBJ2-1	15	CASSLTGSLGNEQFF	TGTGCCAGCAGCTTAACCGGGAGTTTGGGAAATGAGCAGTTCTTC
TRBD1	-	TRBV30	TRBJ1-5	15	CAWTTGDYSNQPQHF	TGTGCCTGGACCACAGGGGATTATAGCAATCAGCCCCAGCATTTT
-	-	TRBV18	TRBJ1-3	13	CASEAGLGNTIYF	TGTGCCAGCGAAGCGGGTTTGGGAAACACCATATATTTT
TRBD1	-	TRBV6-5	TRBJ1-2	14	CASNPGQGSYGYTF	TGTGCCAGCAATCCGGGACAGGGATCCTATGGCTACACCTTC
TRBD2	-	TRBV30	TRBJ2-1	14	CAWSSGSGYNEQFF	TGTGCCTGGAGTAGCGGGAGTGGCTACAATGAGCAGTTCTTC
-	few	TRBV15	TRBJ2-1	12	CATSRRRDEQFF	TGTGCCACCAGCAGAAGGAGGGATGAGCAGTTCTTC
-	-	TRBV5-1	TRBJ2-7	13	CASSLTSFYEQYF	TGCGCCAGCAGCTTGACTAGTTTCTACGAGCAGTACTTC
-	-	TRBV19	TRBJ1-1	15	CASSPVVTGRLEAFF	TGTGCCAGTAGTCCGGTCGTGACAGGTAGATTAGAAGCTTTCTTT
TRBD1	-	TRBV30	TRBJ2-1	14	CAWMGQGIYNEQFF	TGTGCCTGGATGGGACAGGGGATCTACAATGAGCAGTTCTTC
TRBD2	few	TRBV5-1	TRBJ2-3	15	CASRPRSGNTDTQYF	TGCGCCAGCAGACCGCGGAGCGGGAACACAGATACGCAGTATTTT
TRBD2	-	TRBV5-4	TRBJ2-1	18	CASSSAVLAGGPVNEQFF	TGTGCCAGCAGCTCCGCCGTACTAGCGGGAGGGCCGGTAAATGAGCAGTTCTTC
-	-	TRBV30	TRBJ2-7	12	CAWKDITYEQYF	TGTGCCTGGAAGGACATAACCTACGAGCAGTACTTC
-	-	TRBV6-5	TRBJ1-2	13	CASSPGVPYGYTF	TGTGCCAGCAGCCCAGGGGTCCCCTATGGCTACACCTTC
TRBD1	-	TRBV29-1	TRBJ1-5	14	CSVGPGGSNQPQHF	TGCAGCGTTGGTCCAGGGGGAAGCAATCAGCCCCAGCATTTT
-	-	TRBV7-3	TRBJ1-1	14	CASSLIGGGPEAFF	TGTGCCAGCAGCTTAATCGGCGGGGGCCCTGAAGCTTTCTTT
-	-	TRBV27	TRBJ2-7	13	CASSFGVSYEQYF	TGTGCCAGCAGTTTCGGGGTTTCCTACGAGCAGTACTTC
TRBD1	-	TRBV5-1	TRBJ2-1	15	CASSWAPDRDDEQFF	TGCGCCAGCAGCTGGGCCCCGGACAGGGACGATGAGCAGTTCTTC
TRBD2	few	TRBV6-4	TRBJ2-2	16	CASSDGLAGDTGELFF	TGTGCCAGCAGTGACGGACTAGCGGGAGACACCGGGGAGCTGTTTTTT
TRBD2	-	TRBV7-4	TRBJ2-5	16	CASSLGGSGSIETQYF	TGTGCCAGCAGCTTAGGGGGTAGCGGGAGTATCGAGACCCAGTACTTC
-	-	TRBV5-4	TRBJ1-2	13	CASSLAEEDGYTF	TGTGCCAGCAGCTTGGCCGAGGAGGATGGCTACACCTTC
-	few	TRBV19	TRBJ1-2	16	CASTYSSGSHNYGYTF	TGTGCCAGTACTTATAGCTCAGGGTCCCACAACTATGGCTACACCTTC
-	few	TRBV5-8	TRBJ1-4	15	CASSSGLLTNEKLFF	TGTGCCAGCAGCTCAGGGTTGTTGACTAATGAAAAACTGTTTTTT
TRBD1	-	TRBV5-1	TRBJ2-5	16	CASSLGQGSQKETQYF	TGCGCCAGCAGCTTGGGACAGGGTTCGCAAAAAGAGACCCAGTACTTC
TRBD1	-	TRBV15	TRBJ2-7	19	CATSRARDRVASGFGEQYF	TGTGCCACCAGCAGAGCTAGGGACAGGGTGGCTAGCGGTTTTGGGGAGCAGTACTTC
-	-	TRBV7-9	TRBJ1-1	15	CASEAKLTANTEAFF	TGTGCCAGCGAAGCCAAATTGACAGCGAACACTGAAGCTTTCTTT
TRBD2	-	TRBV5-4	TRBJ2-1	16	CASSGLGLAGGDEQFF	TGTGCCAGCAGCGGACTGGGACTAGCGGGAGGCGATGAGCAGTTCTTC
-	once	TRBV19	TRBJ2-1	18	CASSFVSRSGSSYNEQFF	TGTGCCAGTAGTTTTGTAAGTAGGAGTGGGTCCTCCTACAATGAGCAGTTCTTC
-	-	TRBV5-4	TRBJ2-5	13	CASSLNPAETQYF	TGTGCCAGCAGCTTGAACCCCGCGGAGACCCAGTACTTC
-	-	TRBV9	TRBJ1-3	15	CASSGRDISGNTIYF	TGTGCCAGCAGCGGCCGGGACATCTCTGGAAACACCATATATTTT
TRBD2	-	TRBV6-1	TRBJ2-2	17	CASSVSGSNSVTGELFF	TGTGCCAGCAGTGTTAGCGGGAGTAATTCGGTAACCGGGGAGCTGTTTTTT
TRBD2	-	TRBV2	TRBJ2-5	16	CASSPDRTSGKETQYF	TGTGCCAGCAGTCCTGACCGGACTAGCGGGAAAGAGACCCAGTACTTC
TRBD1	few	TRBV28	TRBJ1-5	15	CASRTGTVSNQPQHF	TGTGCCAGCAGGACCGGGACAGTTTCAAATCAGCCCCAGCATTTT
-	-	TRBV5-1	TRBJ2-1	15	CASRPADTPNNEQFF	TGCGCCAGCAGGCCGGCCGACACCCCTAACAATGAGCAGTTCTTC